This entry lists 3 T cell receptor beta chains sequenced from one sample in a study of T cell repertoires in ileal Crohn's disease. Assay used: immunoSEQ multiplex PCR; TCRdb lists only in-frame clones, some missing. Here the sample spans more than 5,500 clones, around 72% being singletons. The sample was ileal tissue. Source of these receptors: an adult with Crohn's disease.

The J gene is TRBJ2-7, the V gene TRBV7-9, with 8 bases identical to TRBD1. Germline CDR1 SEHNR, CDR2 FQNEAQ (reference sequence). V lost 6 bases and J lost 4; bases outside the gene matches: 11. The CDR3 has 15 residues. CDR3 in amino acids: CASSRTRDRSYEQYF. The CDR3 DNA reads TGTGCCAGCAGTCGGACCCGGGACAGGTCTTACGAGCAGTACTTC.

A note on this clone: The identical CDR3 is also encoded by other nucleotide sequences in the sample. The chain employs TRBV6-1 and TRBJ1-2; a weak D match, TRBD1 (5 bases). Trimming stripped 7 bases from V and 5 bases from J, with 11 bases between. The CDR3 covers 12 residues. Germline V CDR1 and CDR2: MNHNS, SASEGT. CDR3 protein: CASTRTNYGYTF. Written as DNA, the CDR3 is TGTGCCAGCACCAGGACAAATTATGGCTACACCTTC.

The V gene is TRBV4-1, the J gene TRBJ2-4; the match to TRBD2 covers 10 bases. Germline values: CDR1 MGHRA, CDR2 YSYEKL. The CDR3 runs 17 residues. V shed 0 bases and J 2 bases; nucleotides not matched to a gene: 4. The DNA for the CDR3 is TGCGCCAGCAGCCAAGACGCTAGCGGGAGTTCCAAAAACATTCAGTACTTC. Amino acids: CASSQDASGSSKNIQYF.